The clone carrying this TCR beta chain has more than one count but fewer than ten. V lost 3 bases, J lost 5 bases, and 16 bases lay in between. This CDR3 region has 15 residues. Germline values: CDR1 SEHNR, CDR2 FQNEAQ (reference sequence). This entry belongs to a study of blood T cell repertoires in COVID-19. Here immunoSEQ multiplex PCR was the method, and the copy in TCRdb shows in-frame clones only, minus some. Of approximately 210,000 clones in the sample, more than 70% were seen once. Sequencing was done on a sample of peripheral blood. The clonotype originates from a woman between 45 and 60 years old with acute or convalescent COVID-19. This chain links TRBV7-9 with TRBJ1-2; maybe TRBD1 (6 bases). The CDR3 region is CASSFEPDSAYGYTF. The CDR3 DNA is TGTGCCAGCAGCTTTGAACCGGACAGCGCTTATGGCTACACCTTC. Full variable domain (rest looked up from reference TRBV7-9 and TRBJ1-2): DTGVSQNPRHKITKRGQNVTFRCDPISEHNRLYWYRQTLGQGPEFLTYFQNEAQLEKSRLLSDRFSAERPKGSFSTLEIQRTEQGDSAMYLCASSFEPDSAYGYTFGSGTRLTVV.